The clone carrying this T cell receptor beta chain was detected ten times or more. The antigen is unknown. Points from the study as a whole: Tumor-infiltrating Treg TCR alpha and beta sequences overlapped most with tumor naive CD4+ T cells, then blood naive. Tumor memory CD4+ T cell TCR gene usage was found to cluster with blood and lymph node memory CD4+ cells and with lymph node naive CD4+ cells.

After constant-region reverse-primer amplification, full-length variable regions underwent semi-nested PCR with Nested Universal Primer A. From the 5' RACE reads, TCRdb called clonotypes with MiXCR, one entry per CDR3 protein. The repertoire holds roughly 54,000 distinct CDR3 sequences, roughly 17% seen once, with 2% to 2.5% in the top ten. Naive CD4+ T cells were purified with Tregs depleted by CD25. Losses at the gene ends were 5 bases for V and 6 bases for J; bases not matched to a gene: 5. The CDR3 consists of 14 residues. The gene calls are TRBV12-3 or TRBV12-4 and TRBJ2-5; 11 positions match TRBD1. Input material: naive CD4+ T cells sorted from blood. Stated subset: naive CD4+ T cells, CD4+CD45RA+CD25-. The sequence came from a female donor with breast cancer. For the CDR3, the DNA is TGTGCCAGCAGTGGGACAGGGGGTAAGAAGACCCAGTACTTC. Protein: CASSGTGGKKTQYF.